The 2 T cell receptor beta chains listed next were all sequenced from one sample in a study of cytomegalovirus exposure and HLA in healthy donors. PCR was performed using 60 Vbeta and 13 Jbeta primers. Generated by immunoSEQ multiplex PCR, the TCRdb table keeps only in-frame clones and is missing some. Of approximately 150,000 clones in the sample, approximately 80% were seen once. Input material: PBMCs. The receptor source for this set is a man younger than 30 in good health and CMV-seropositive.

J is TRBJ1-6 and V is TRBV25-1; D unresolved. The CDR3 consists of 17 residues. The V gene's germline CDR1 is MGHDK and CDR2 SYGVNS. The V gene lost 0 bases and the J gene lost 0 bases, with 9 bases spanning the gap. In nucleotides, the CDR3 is TGTGCCAGCAGTGAATATCGAGGTTTCTCCTATAATTCACCCCTCCACTTT. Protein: CASSEYRGFSYNSPLHF.

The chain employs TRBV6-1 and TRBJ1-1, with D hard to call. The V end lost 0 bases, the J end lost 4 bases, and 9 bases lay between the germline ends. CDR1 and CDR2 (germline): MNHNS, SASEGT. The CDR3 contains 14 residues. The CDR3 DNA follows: TGTGCCAGCAGTGAAGCGATAAAAGCCACTGAAGCTTTCTTT. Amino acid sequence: CASSEAIKATEAFF.